This TCR beta chain was captured by sequencing in a study of cytomegalovirus exposure and HLA in healthy donors. Study in general: Genotyping showed less than 85% of roughly 400 donors falling in the Caucasian-associated ancestry cluster. Broader study findings: When analyzed later, a missense DCLRE1C variant was found to be linked to TCR beta V- and J-gene trimming.

The germline gives CDR1 SEHNR, CDR2 FQNEAQ (reference sequence). This CDR3 region has 15 residues. J lost 7 bases, V lost 1 base, and 6 bases had no gene match. Regarding this clone: The antigen is undetermined.

The PCR was carried out with 60 Vbeta primers and 13 Jbeta primers. Method: immunoSEQ multiplex PCR; TCRdb's copy keeps in-frame clones and lacks some. The sample lists roughly 170,000 clones, less than 90% occurring once. The chain carries TRBV7-9 and TRBJ2-1; 8 bases are a match to TRBD2. The specimen sequenced was PBMCs. The clonotype comes from a man in his thirties or forties in good health and CMV-seronegative. In DNA form, the CDR3 reads TGTGCCAGCAGCTTAGACGCCGGGGGGGCTAATGAGCAGTTCTTC. Translation: CASSLDAGGANEQFF.